A selection of T cell receptor beta chains follows, all from one sample in a study of radiotherapy plus CTLA-4 blockade in lung cancer. The data were produced by immunoSEQ multiplex PCR, yet TCRdb's version contains in-frame clones alone and is incomplete. The data contain over 45,000 clones, less than 80% of them singletons. The sequencing used peripheral blood, collected from a patient treated with radiotherapy plus ipilimumab. These receptors all come from a human donor with non-small cell lung cancer who had a complete response to radiotherapy plus ipilimumab. The CDR3 runs from the conserved cysteine through the conserved F or W. The D gene is left open where the match is weak. Size is omitted from some rows. Given values are once, few, many or a class for expanded clones.

v_call	clone_size	d_call	j_call	cdr3_nt	cdr3_aa
TRBV6-5	.	.	TRBJ1-3	TGTGCCAGCAGTTACTCAGGACCCGGAGCGGTAAACACCATATATTTT	CASSYSGPGAVNTIYF
TRBV30	.	.	TRBJ1-6	TGTGCCTGGAGTGATTATAGAGGTCCCCTCCACTTT	CAWSDYRGPLHF
TRBV15	.	TRBD2	TRBJ2-7	TGTGCCACCAGCAGAGATGGGACCGGGGGGAGGCAGTACTTC	CATSRDGTGGRQYF
TRBV7-8	.	.	TRBJ1-1	TGTGCCAGCAGCTTAGCACAGTATGTAGCTTTCTTT	CASSLAQYVAFF
TRBV11-3	.	TRBD1	TRBJ1-1	TGTGCCAGCACCGAGGACAGGGGGCTTGAAGCTTTCTTT	CASTEDRGLEAFF
TRBV6-1	once	.	TRBJ1-2	TGTGCCAGCAGTGAAGAAGGGGTCGGCTATGGCTACACCTTC	CASSEEGVGYGYTF
TRBV10-3	.	TRBD2	TRBJ2-7	TGTGCCATCAAAACTAGCGGGGGGTCCTACGAGCAGTACTTC	CAIKTSGGSYEQYF
TRBV4-3	.	.	TRBJ2-1	TGCGCCAGCAGCCAAGCCTCGGGACTCTACAATGAGCAGTTCTTC	CASSQASGLYNEQFF
TRBV7-8	.	TRBD1	TRBJ1-2	TGTGCCAGCAGCTCGAGGGACAGGGGGCGGACTAACTATGGCTACACCTTC	CASSSRDRGRTNYGYTF
TRBV6-1	.	.	TRBJ1-2	TGTGCCAGCAGCTCCGGGACAAATAACTATGGCTACACCTTC	CASSSGTNNYGYTF
TRBV4-1	once	TRBD1	TRBJ1-5	TGCGCCAGCAGCCTCGGACAGGGGGCGGGGAACAATCAGCCCCAGCATTTT	CASSLGQGAGNNQPQHF
TRBV10-3	.	.	TRBJ1-2	TGTGCCATCAGTGAGTCGAGGACTCCTAACTATGGCTACACCTTC	CAISESRTPNYGYTF
TRBV6-4	many	.	TRBJ1-6	TGTGCCAGCAGTGAAGGGGCCAATTCACCCCTCCACTTT	CASSEGANSPLHF
TRBV19	few	TRBD1	TRBJ2-7	TGTGCCAGTAGAAAGTCCCGGGACAGGGCCGAGCAGTACTTC	CASRKSRDRAEQYF
TRBV18	.	TRBD1	TRBJ1-3	TGTGCCAGCTCACCACGATCCCCGACAGGGGGCAACACCATATATTTT	CASSPRSPTGGNTIYF
TRBV19	.	.	TRBJ1-1	TGTGCCAGTAGTTTTTTATCTCGGAGAAGAGTTGAAGCTTTCTTT	CASSFLSRRRVEAFF
TRBV6-5	few	TRBD1	TRBJ2-1	TGTGCCAGCAGTCTGGACAGACAGGGGGTCAATGAGCAGTTCTTC	CASSLDRQGVNEQFF
TRBV6-6	.	TRBD1	TRBJ1-1	TGTGCCAGCAGTTCCGGGACAGGTATGAACACTGAAGCTTTCTTT	CASSSGTGMNTEAFF
TRBV30	.	TRBD2	TRBJ2-5	TGTGCCTGGAGTGTTGGTAGCGGGGGGGCTCGGGAGACCCAGTACTTC	CAWSVGSGGARETQYF
TRBV7-8	.	TRBD2	TRBJ2-1	TGTGCCAGCAGCCAGGGACTAGGGCTCTACAATGAGCAGTTCTTC	CASSQGLGLYNEQFF
TRBV7-9	.	TRBD2	TRBJ2-4	TGTGCCAGCAGCTGGACTAGGGGCATTCAGTACTTC	CASSWTRGIQYF
TRBV29-1	.	TRBD1	TRBJ1-2	TGCAGCGTTGAGGGGAGAGGACAGGGATTCGGCTACACCTTC	CSVEGRGQGFGYTF
TRBV7-8	.	TRBD2	TRBJ2-2	TGTGCCAGCAGCGCCGTAGCGGGAGGGAACACCGGGGAGCTGTTTTTT	CASSAVAGGNTGELFF